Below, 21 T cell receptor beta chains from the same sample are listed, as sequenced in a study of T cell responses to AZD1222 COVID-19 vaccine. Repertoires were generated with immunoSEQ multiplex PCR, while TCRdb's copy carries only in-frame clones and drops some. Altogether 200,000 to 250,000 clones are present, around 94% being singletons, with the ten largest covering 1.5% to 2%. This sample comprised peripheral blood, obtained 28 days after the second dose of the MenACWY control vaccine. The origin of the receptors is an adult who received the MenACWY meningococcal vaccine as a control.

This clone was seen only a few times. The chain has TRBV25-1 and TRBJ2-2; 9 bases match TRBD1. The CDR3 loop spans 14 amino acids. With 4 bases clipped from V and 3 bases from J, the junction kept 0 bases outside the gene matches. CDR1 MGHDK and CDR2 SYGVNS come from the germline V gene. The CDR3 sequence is CASSGTGDTGELFF. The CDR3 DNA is TGTGCCAGCAGTGGGACAGGGGACACCGGGGAGCTGTTTTTT.

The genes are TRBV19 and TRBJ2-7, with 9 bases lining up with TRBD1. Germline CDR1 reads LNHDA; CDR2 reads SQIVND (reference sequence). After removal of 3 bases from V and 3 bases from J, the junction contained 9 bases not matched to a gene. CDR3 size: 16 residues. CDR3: CASSIGGQGYNYEQYF. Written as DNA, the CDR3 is TGTGCCAGTAGTATTGGGGGACAGGGTTATAACTACGAGCAGTACTTC.

The CDR3 coding sequence is TGTGCCAGTACCCAAAGAGGGGGGGTCTATGGCTACACCTTC. It encodes CASTQRGGVYGYTF. V is TRBV19 and J is TRBJ1-2; tentative D call: TRBD1 (6 bases). Trimming took off 7 bases at V and 4 bases at J, with 16 bases between the two ends. This CDR3 spans 14 amino acids. Germline loops: CDR1 LNHDA, CDR2 SQIVND (reference sequence).

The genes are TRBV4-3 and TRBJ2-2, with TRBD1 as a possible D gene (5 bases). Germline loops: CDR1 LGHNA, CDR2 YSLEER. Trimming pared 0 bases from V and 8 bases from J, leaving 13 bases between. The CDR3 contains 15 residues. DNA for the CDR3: TGCGCCAGCAGCCAAGATAGGGGTTCTCCAGGGGAGCTGTTTTTT. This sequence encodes CASSQDRGSPGELFF.

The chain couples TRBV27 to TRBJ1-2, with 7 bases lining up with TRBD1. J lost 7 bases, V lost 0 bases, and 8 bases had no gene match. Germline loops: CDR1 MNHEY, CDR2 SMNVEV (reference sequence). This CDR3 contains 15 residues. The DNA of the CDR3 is TGTGCCAGCAGTTTATCCCCACAGGGGATGGGTGGCTACACCTTC. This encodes CASSLSPQGMGGYTF.

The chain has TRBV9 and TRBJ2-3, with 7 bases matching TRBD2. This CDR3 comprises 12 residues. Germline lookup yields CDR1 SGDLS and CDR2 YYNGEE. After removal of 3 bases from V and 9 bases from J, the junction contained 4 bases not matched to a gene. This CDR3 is CASSEGEGTQYF. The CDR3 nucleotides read TGTGCCAGCAGCGAAGGGGAGGGGACGCAGTATTTT.

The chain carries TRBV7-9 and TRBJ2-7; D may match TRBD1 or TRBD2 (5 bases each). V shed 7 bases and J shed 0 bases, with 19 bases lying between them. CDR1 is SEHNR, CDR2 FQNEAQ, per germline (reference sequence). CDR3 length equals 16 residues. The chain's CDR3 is CASTLFRDRGSYEQYF. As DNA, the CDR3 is TGTGCCAGCACCCTCTTCCGGGACCGAGGCTCCTACGAGCAGTACTTC. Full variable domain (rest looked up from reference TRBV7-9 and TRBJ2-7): DTGVSQNPRHKITKRGQNVTFRCDPISEHNRLYWYRQTLGQGPEFLTYFQNEAQLEKSRLLSDRFSAERPKGSFSTLEIQRTEQGDSAMYLCASTLFRDRGSYEQYFGPGTRLTVT.

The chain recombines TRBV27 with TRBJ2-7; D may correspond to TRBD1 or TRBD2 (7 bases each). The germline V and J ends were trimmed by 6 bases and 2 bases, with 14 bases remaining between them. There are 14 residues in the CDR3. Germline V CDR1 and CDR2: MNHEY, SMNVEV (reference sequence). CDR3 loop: CASRQAGQTYEQYF. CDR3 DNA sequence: TGTGCCAGCAGACAAGCGGGACAGACCTACGAGCAGTACTTC.

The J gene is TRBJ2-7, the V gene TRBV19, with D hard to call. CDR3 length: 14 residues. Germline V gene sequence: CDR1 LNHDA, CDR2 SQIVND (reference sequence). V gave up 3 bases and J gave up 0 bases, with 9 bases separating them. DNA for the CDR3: TGTGCCAGTAGTATTGACTCCTCCTCCTACGAGCAGTACTTC. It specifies CASSIDSSSYEQYF.

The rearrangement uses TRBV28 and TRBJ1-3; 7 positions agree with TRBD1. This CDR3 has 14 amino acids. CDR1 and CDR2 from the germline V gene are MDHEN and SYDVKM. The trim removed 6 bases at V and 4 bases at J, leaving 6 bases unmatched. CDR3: CASSQGDRGNTIYF. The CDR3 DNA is TGTGCCAGCAGCCAGGGGGACAGAGGAAACACCATATATTTT. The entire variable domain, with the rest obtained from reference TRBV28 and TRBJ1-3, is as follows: DVKVTQSSRYLVKRTGEKVFLECVQDMDHENMFWYRQDPGLGLRLIYFSYDVKMKEKGDIPEGYSVSREKKERFSLILESASTNQTSMYLCASSQGDRGNTIYFGEGSWLTVV.

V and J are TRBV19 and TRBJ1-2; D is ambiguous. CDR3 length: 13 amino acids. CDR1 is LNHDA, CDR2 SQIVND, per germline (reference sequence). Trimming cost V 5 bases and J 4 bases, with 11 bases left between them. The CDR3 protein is CASSAGRFYGYTF. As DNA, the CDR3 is TGTGCCAGTAGTGCCGGACGATTCTATGGCTACACCTTC.

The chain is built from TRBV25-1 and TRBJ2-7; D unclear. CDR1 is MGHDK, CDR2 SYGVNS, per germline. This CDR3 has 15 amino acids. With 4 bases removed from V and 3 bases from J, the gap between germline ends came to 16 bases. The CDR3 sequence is CASSVGFGSFYEQYF. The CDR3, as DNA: TGTGCCAGCAGTGTAGGATTTGGCAGCTTCTACGAGCAGTACTTC.

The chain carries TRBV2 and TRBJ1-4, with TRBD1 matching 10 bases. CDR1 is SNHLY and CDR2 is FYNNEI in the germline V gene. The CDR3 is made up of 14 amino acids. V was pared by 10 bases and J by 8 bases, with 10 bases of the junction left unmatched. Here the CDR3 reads CAIRDRGSEEKLFF. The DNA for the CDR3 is TGTGCCATACGGGACAGGGGATCGGAGGAAAAACTGTTTTTT. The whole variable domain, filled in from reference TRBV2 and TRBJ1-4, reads EPEVTQTPSHQVTQMGQEVILRCVPISNHLYFYWYRQILGQKVEFLVSFYNNEISEKSEIFDDQFSVERPDGSNFTLKIRSTKLEDSAMYFCAIRDRGSEEKLFFGSGTQLSVL.

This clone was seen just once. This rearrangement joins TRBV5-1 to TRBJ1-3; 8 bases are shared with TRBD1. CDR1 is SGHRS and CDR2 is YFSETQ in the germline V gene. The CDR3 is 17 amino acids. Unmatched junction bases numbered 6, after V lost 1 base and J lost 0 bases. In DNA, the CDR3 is TGCGCCAGCAGCTTGCAGGGACAGGCCCCCTCTGGAAACACCATATATTTT. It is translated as CASSLQGQAPSGNTIYF. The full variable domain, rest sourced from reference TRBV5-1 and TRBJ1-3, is KAGVTQTPRYLIKTRGQQVTLSCSPISGHRSVSWYQQTPGQGLQFLFEYFSETQRNKGNFPGRFSGRQFSNSRSEMNVSTLELGDSALYLCASSLQGQAPSGNTIYFGEGSWLTVV.

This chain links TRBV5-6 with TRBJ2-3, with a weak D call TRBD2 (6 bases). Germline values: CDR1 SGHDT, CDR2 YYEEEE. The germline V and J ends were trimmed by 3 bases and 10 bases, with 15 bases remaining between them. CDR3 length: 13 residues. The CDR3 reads CASSWRDGPPQYF. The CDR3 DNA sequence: TGTGCCAGCAGCTGGCGGGACGGTCCACCGCAGTATTTT.

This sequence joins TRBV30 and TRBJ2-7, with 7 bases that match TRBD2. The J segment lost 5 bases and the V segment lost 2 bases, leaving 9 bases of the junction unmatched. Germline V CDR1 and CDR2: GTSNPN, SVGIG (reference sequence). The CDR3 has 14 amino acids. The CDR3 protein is CAWSPSRGSDEQYF. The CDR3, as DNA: TGTGCCTGGAGTCCCTCTCGCGGGAGTGACGAGCAGTACTTC.

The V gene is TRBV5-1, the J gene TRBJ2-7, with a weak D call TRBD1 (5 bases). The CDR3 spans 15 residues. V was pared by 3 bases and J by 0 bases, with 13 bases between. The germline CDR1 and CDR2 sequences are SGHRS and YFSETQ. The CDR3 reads CASSSTGGPSYEQYF. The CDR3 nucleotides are TGCGCCAGCAGCTCCACAGGTGGACCCTCCTACGAGCAGTACTTC.

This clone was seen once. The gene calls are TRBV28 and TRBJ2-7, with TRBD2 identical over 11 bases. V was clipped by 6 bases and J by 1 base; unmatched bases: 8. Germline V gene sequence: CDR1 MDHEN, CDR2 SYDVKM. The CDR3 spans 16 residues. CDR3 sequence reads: CASSKIAGGTSYEQYF. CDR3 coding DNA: TGTGCCAGCAGCAAAATAGCGGGAGGGACTTCCTACGAGCAGTACTTC.

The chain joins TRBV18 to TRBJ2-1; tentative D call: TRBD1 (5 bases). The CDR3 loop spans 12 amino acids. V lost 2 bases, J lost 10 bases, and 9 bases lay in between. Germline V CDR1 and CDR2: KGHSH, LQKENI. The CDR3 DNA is TGTGCCAGCTCACCAATGTCAGGGGAGCAGTTCTTC. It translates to CASSPMSGEQFF. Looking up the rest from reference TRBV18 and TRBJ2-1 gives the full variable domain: NAGVMQNPRHLVRRRGQEARLRCSPMKGHSHVYWYRQLPEEGLKFMVYLQKENIIDESGMPKERFSAEFPKEGPSILRIQQVVRGDSAAYFCASSPMSGEQFFGPGTRLTVL.

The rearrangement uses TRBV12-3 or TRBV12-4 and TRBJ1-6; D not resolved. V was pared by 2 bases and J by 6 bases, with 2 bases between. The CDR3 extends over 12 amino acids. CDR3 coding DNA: TGTGCCAGCAGTTTACCTAATTCACCCCTCCACTTT. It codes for CASSLPNSPLHF.

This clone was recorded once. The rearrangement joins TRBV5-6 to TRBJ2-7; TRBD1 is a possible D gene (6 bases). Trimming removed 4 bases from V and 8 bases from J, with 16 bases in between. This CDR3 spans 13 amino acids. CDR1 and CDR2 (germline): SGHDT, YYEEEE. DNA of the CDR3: TGTGCCAGCAGCCCGCGCCCCTGGGGGCAGCAGTACTTC. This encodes CASSPRPWGQQYF.